What follows are 18 T cell receptor beta chains derived from one specimen sequenced in a study of T cells in Graves' hyperthyroidism and ophthalmopathy. Using RNA transcripts as the source, TCR beta CDR3 regions were amplified. During a first-round RT-PCR of the TCR CDR3, the HTBI primer set was used. Each CDR3 protein gets one entry after TCRdb re-called the multiplex PCR reads with MiXCR. The sample has under 450,000 distinct CDR3 sequences, more than 15% seen once. Sequenced: blood. These receptors all stem from a young woman with Graves' hyperthyroidism.

This clonotype has at least ten counts. The chain employs TRBV30 and TRBJ2-1; no firm D call. Germline V gene sequence: CDR1 GTSNPN, CDR2 SVGIG (reference sequence). V lost 0 bases and J lost 5, with 8 bases in between. The CDR3 extends over 13 amino acids. CDR3 DNA sequence: TGTGCCTGGAGTGTACGACGTGACAATGAGCAGTTCTTC. This codes for CAWSVRRDNEQFF.

This clonotype was seen ten or more times. The chain recombines TRBV25-1 with TRBJ1-2; D call uncertain. CDR3 length: 14 amino acids. Germline loops: CDR1 MGHDK, CDR2 SYGVNS. Trimming removed 5 bases at V and 4 bases at J, with 14 bases between. The CDR3 spells CASSSLGSIYGYTF. CDR3 in DNA: TGTGCCAGCAGTTCATTGGGGAGTATCTATGGCTACACCTTC.

This clonotype was detected ten times or more. This sequence joins TRBV3-1 and TRBJ2-6, with a tentative D call TRBD2 (6 bases). The CDR3 has 15 residues. Trimming removed 3 bases from V and 0 bases from J, with 6 bases in between. Looked up from germline, CDR1 is LGHDT and CDR2 is YNNKEL (reference sequence). CDR3 bases: TGTGCCAGCAGCCAGGACTACTCTGGGGCCAACGTCCTGACTTTC. Amino acid sequence: CASSQDYSGANVLTF. The full variable domain, its missing parts supplied by reference TRBV3-1 and TRBJ2-6, is DTAVSQTPKYLVTQMGNDKSIKCEQNLGHDTMYWYKQDSKKFLKIMFSYNNKELIINETVPNRFSPKSPDKAHLNLHINSLELGDSAVYFCASSQDYSGANVLTFGAGSRLTVL.

This clonotype was seen many times. CDR3 coding DNA: TGTGCCAGCTCCCGCTACTCCGGGACAGGGGGCAATGAGCAGTTCTTC. Translating gives CASSRYSGTGGNEQFF. The chain links TRBV6-1 to TRBJ2-1, with 11 bases that match TRBD1. Germline assignment: CDR1 MNHNS and CDR2 SASEGT. J gave up 6 bases and V 8 bases, and 12 bases lay outside the gene matches. This CDR3 is built from 16 residues.

This clonotype was seen ten or more times. This sequence joins TRBV7-3 and TRBJ2-7, with D possibly matching TRBD1 (6 bases). V shed 1 base and J shed 6 bases, with 10 bases lying between them. Per the germline V gene, CDR1 is SGHTA and CDR2 is FQGTGA. This CDR3 comprises 13 residues. The CDR3 reads CASSLIRGGEQYF. Here the CDR3 DNA reads TGTGCCAGCAGCTTAATTCGAGGGGGCGAGCAGTACTTC.

The chain carries TRBV12-3 or TRBV12-4 and TRBJ2-3; 7 bases match TRBD2. The CDR3 consists of 14 residues. V shed 3 bases and J 4 bases; nucleotides not matched to a gene: 4. For the CDR3, the DNA is TGTGCCAGCAGTTTTTGGCGGGAGCCAGATACGCAGTATTTT. Encoded protein: CASSFWREPDTQYF.

This clonotype was found many times. The V gene is TRBV20-1, the J gene TRBJ2-3; 7 nucleotides line up with TRBD1. The CDR3 is 15 amino acids. The germline CDR1 and CDR2 sequences are DFQATT and SNEGSKA (reference sequence). V was clipped by 2 bases and J by 1 base; unmatched bases: 6. This CDR3 is CSARSTGAGTDTQYF. The DNA of the CDR3 is TGCAGTGCTAGATCAACAGGGGCTGGCACAGATACGCAGTATTTT.

V is TRBV20-1 and J is TRBJ2-7, with TRBD1 matching over 8 bases. Per germline, CDR1 DFQATT and CDR2 SNEGSKA (reference sequence). The CDR3 covers 13 residues. Unmatched junction bases numbered 8, after V lost 5 bases and J lost 5 bases. The CDR3 DNA sequence: TGCAGTGCTTATGACAGGGGCTGGAACGAGCAGTACTTC. Its translation is CSAYDRGWNEQYF.

The V call is TRBV18, the J call TRBJ1-6; D is uncertain. Trimming shortened V by 3 bases and J by 8 bases, and 11 bases separated the two germline ends. The CDR3 is 14 residues long. Looked up from germline, CDR1 is KGHSH and CDR2 is LQKENI. The CDR3 DNA sequence: TGTGCCAGCTCACCTATCCAAGCGGATTCACCCCTCCACTTT. Its protein is CASSPIQADSPLHF.

Note on this clonotype: A much larger clone lies a single base off, so this may be a read error. This chain uses TRBV24-1 with TRBJ2-1; D assignment may be TRBD1 or TRBD2 (5 bases each). The germline gives CDR1 KGHDR, CDR2 SFDVKD. This CDR3 has 13 amino acids. In DNA, the CDR3 is TGTGCCACCAGTGATTCATGGGGGAATGAGCGGTTCTTC. Its translation is CATSDSWGNERFF.

The rearrangement uses TRBV4-1 and TRBJ1-2; tentative D call: TRBD1 (5 bases). The CDR3 totals 17 residues. Trimming took 0 bases from V and 4 from J, leaving 18 bases between them. CDR1 is MGHRA, CDR2 YSYEKL, per germline. CDR3: CASSQEGTPAGSYGYTF. CDR3 coding DNA: TGCGCCAGCAGCCAAGAGGGGACCCCAGCCGGGAGCTATGGCTACACCTTC.

The rearrangement joins TRBV6-1 to TRBJ2-7; D not certain. The CDR3 is 14 amino acids. V was cut by 1 base and J by 5 bases, with 12 bases left in between. Germline values: CDR1 MNHNS, CDR2 SASEGT. The CDR3 bases are TGTGCCAGCAGTGAAGGGACGGAAGGCCACGAGCAGTACTTC. Translation gives CASSEGTEGHEQYF.

At least ten counts were recorded for this clonotype. The genes are TRBV7-2 and TRBJ1-5, with D tentatively TRBD1 (5 bases). This CDR3 is built from 15 residues. The germline V gene has CDR1 SGHTA and CDR2 FQGNSA. V lost 1 base, J lost 3 bases, and 10 bases lay in between. CDR3 sequence (DNA): TGTGCCAGCAGCTTAGTGGGGGGAAACAATCAGCCCCAGCATTTT. Amino acid sequence: CASSLVGGNNQPQHF.

This clonotype was picked up many times. The chain combines TRBV11-3 with TRBJ2-2; 13 bases fit TRBD2. The V gene's germline CDR1 is SGHNT and CDR2 YENEEA. The junction had 13 bases not matched to a gene; V was cut back by 5 bases and J by 7 bases. This CDR3 is built from 18 residues. As DNA, the CDR3 is TGTGCCAGCAGCGGGACTAGCGGGACTACCTCCCTTGGCGGGGAGCTGTTTTTT. As protein: CASSGTSGTTSLGGELFF.

The V gene is TRBV19, the J gene TRBJ2-2; 7 bases map to TRBD1. Trimming removed 0 bases from V and 9 bases from J; junction bases left unmatched: 10. CDR1 is LNHDA, CDR2 SQIVND, per germline (reference sequence). The CDR3 is 16 amino acids. CDR3 loop: CASSIDKTGERRELFF. For the CDR3, the DNA is TGTGCCAGTAGTATAGATAAAACAGGGGAGCGGAGGGAGCTGTTTTTT.

The chain links TRBV12-3 or TRBV12-4 to TRBJ1-4, with D possibly matching TRBD1 (5 bases). There are 15 residues in the CDR3. Trimming pared 5 bases from V and 7 bases from J, leaving 17 bases between. The DNA for the CDR3 is TGTGCCAGCAGTGAATCCTTGGGGCAGAGTGAAAAACTGTTTTTT. It encodes CASSESLGQSEKLFF.

As for this clonotype: A much more abundant neighbour one base away suggests this may be a read error. Likely a read error: the CDR3 ends without its conserved phenylalanine or tryptophan. The chain couples TRBV28 to TRBJ1-5, with D unclear. The CDR3 covers 15 residues. The germline V gene has CDR1 MDHEN and CDR2 SYDVKM. Trimming pared 3 bases from V and 0 bases from J, leaving 9 bases between. The CDR3 reads CASSFRGFSNQPQHL. In DNA form, the CDR3 reads TGTGCCAGCAGTTTTCGTGGGTTTAGCAATCAGCCCCAGCATCTT.

In this sample, this clonotype turned up many times. CDR3 coding DNA: TGTGCCAGCAGCCACCGTGGGGGGGCCGGGGACTATGGCTACACCTTC. Translated, it gives CASSHRGGAGDYGYTF. The genes are TRBV3-1 and TRBJ1-2, with D tentatively TRBD1 (6 bases). Trimming cost V 3 bases and J 3 bases, with 17 bases left between them. CDR3 length: 16 amino acids. Per the germline V gene, CDR1 is LGHDT and CDR2 is YNNKEL (reference sequence).